This is a list of T cell receptor beta chains from one sample in a study of blood T cells in healthy people across ages. TCRdb used MiXCR to reprocess the 5' RACE reads, holding one entry per CDR3 protein. Among under 1,100,000 distinct CDR3 sequences, under 30% were seen once, and the ten largest hold 0.65% to 0.95%. The same data also went into a second study, on T cells of mothers and their children.

Sequencing was done on a sample of blood. These TCRs come from a girl aged 2 to 9 in good health. CDR3s include the opening cysteine and the closing phenylalanine or tryptophan. A D gene is named only where the DNA matches it firmly. Clone size, where shown, is once, few, many, or a class for clones that have expanded.

TRBD1 few TRBJ1-3 TRBV4-2 CASSSTGGAPGNTIYF TGTGCCAGCAGCTCCACAGGGGGCGCCCCTGGAAACACCATATATTTT
TRBD2 NA TRBJ2-7 TRBV12-3/TRBV12-4 CASNYLSGPQDEQYF TGTGCCAGTAACTACCTTAGCGGGCCCCAGGATGAGCAGTACTTC
NA few TRBJ2-3 TRBV5-1 CASSLVGQQSDTQYF TGCGCCAGCAGCTTGGTAGGACAGCAGTCAGATACGCAGTATTTT
TRBD2 NA TRBJ2-2 TRBV4-2 CASSPSGTSGKRELFF TGTGCCAGCAGCCCATCTGGGACTAGCGGGAAGAGGGAGCTGTTTTTT
NA NA TRBJ1-4 TRBV20-1 CSARATGEKLFF TGCAGTGCTAGAGCCACAGGGGAAAAACTGTTTTTT
TRBD2 few TRBJ2-5 TRBV15 CATSGRTRETQYF TGTGCCACCAGCGGGAGGACTAGAGAGACCCAGTACTTC
TRBD2 NA TRBJ2-5 TRBV6-5 CASSSSGRASSSETQYF TGTGCCAGCAGTTCCAGCGGGAGGGCTTCGAGTTCGGAGACCCAGTACTTC
NA NA TRBJ2-1 TRBV4-1 CASSQLLGLDEQFF TGCGCCAGCAGCCAACTCCTAGGCTTGGATGAGCAGTTCTTC
NA few TRBJ2-7 TRBV7-9 CASMPREGPHYEQYF TGTGCCAGCATGCCGCGGGAAGGCCCTCACTACGAGCAGTACTTC
TRBD2 NA TRBJ2-3 TRBV13 CASSPRLAEPSTDTQYF TGTGCCAGCAGCCCTAGACTAGCGGAGCCTAGCACAGATACGCAGTATTTT
NA NA TRBJ1-3 TRBV6-2/TRBV6-3 CASRLGRNTIYF TGTGCCAGCAGGCTTGGACGAAACACCATATATTTT
NA few TRBJ2-5 TRBV6-1 CASRRRNVGKETQYF TGTGCCAGCAGAAGAAGGAATGTGGGTAAGGAGACCCAGTACTTC
TRBD1 few TRBJ2-2 TRBV7-9 CASSLEQGASRF TGTGCCAGCAGCTTAGAACAGGGGGCGTCGCGTTTT
NA NA TRBJ1-2 TRBV12-3/TRBV12-4 CASSWGVWGYTF TGTGCCAGCAGTTGGGGGGTGTGGGGCTACACCTTC
TRBD1 few TRBJ1-5 TRBV12-3/TRBV12-4 CASSPGQGNSNQPQHF TGTGCCAGCAGCCCAGGACAGGGCAATAGCAATCAGCCCCAGCATTTT
NA few TRBJ1-1 TRBV6-5 CASSRDFRVGDTEAFF TGTGCCAGCAGCAGGGATTTCAGGGTCGGAGACACTGAAGCTTTCTTT
NA few TRBJ2-7 TRBV7-8 CASSRATQGIDEQYF TGTGCCAGCAGCCGGGCTACACAGGGTATCGACGAGCAGTACTTC
NA few TRBJ1-2 TRBV20-1 CSAQPETDYGYTF TGCAGTGCTCAACCCGAAACAGACTATGGCTACACCTTC
TRBD1 NA TRBJ2-1 TRBV15 CATSRDRGRDNEQFF TGTGCCACCAGCAGAGACAGGGGGCGCGACAATGAGCAGTTCTTC
NA once TRBJ1-2 TRBV19 CASTSRDYYGYTF TGTGCCAGTACTAGCCGGGACTACTATGGCTACACCTTC
NA NA TRBJ2-5 TRBV7-3 CASSLERTGVKAQYF TGTGCCAGCAGCCTCGAAAGGACGGGGGTTAAGGCCCAGTACTTC
TRBD2 few TRBJ2-3 TRBV28 CASAETSGTPTDTQYF TGTGCCAGCGCTGAGACTAGCGGGACTCCCACAGATACGCAGTATTTT
NA few TRBJ2-5 TRBV13 CASSLLQAVPGQQYF TGTGCCAGCAGCCTTCTCCAGGCTGTTCCGGGCCAGCAGTACTTC
TRBD1 few TRBJ1-5 TRBV11-1 CASSLVVPRQGTPGPLRRDAPQHF TGTGCCAGCAGCTTAGTAGTCCCGAGACAGGGGACGCCCGGTCCTCTGCGGCGAGATGCGCCCCAGCATTTT
TRBD2 NA TRBJ2-5 TRBV11-2 CASRSLRRTMTGGLKEQYF TGTGCCAGCAGATCCCTCCGCCGCACAATGACGGGAGGACTAAAAGAGCAGTACTTC
TRBD1 few TRBJ2-7 TRBV27 CASSFGDSLHYEQYF TGTGCCAGCAGTTTTGGGGACAGCCTACACTACGAGCAGTACTTC
NA many TRBJ2-1 TRBV4-3 CASSQVGAYNEQFF TGTGCCAGCAGCCAAGTAGGCGCATACAATGAGCAGTTCTTC
TRBD2 once TRBJ2-1 TRBV7-9 CASSLAERGGDNEQFF TGTGCCAGCAGCTTAGCCGAGCGGGGGGGAGACAATGAGCAGTTCTTC
NA NA TRBJ1-1 TRBV28 CASSPNLPHEAFF TGTGCCAGCAGTCCAAACTTACCCCATGAAGCTTTCTTT
NA few TRBJ1-2 TRBV12-3/TRBV12-4 CASSLGWQGAYGYTF TGTGCCAGCAGTTTAGGATGGCAGGGCGCCTATGGCTACACCTTC
TRBD1 few TRBJ2-5 TRBV5-1 CASSSTGGREETQYF TGCGCCAGCAGCTCAACAGGGGGTCGGGAAGAGACCCAGTACTTC
TRBD2 NA TRBJ2-5 TRBV4-1 CASSRIAGQETQYF TGCGCCAGCAGCCGAATAGCGGGGCAAGAGACCCAGTACTTC
NA NA TRBJ2-3 TRBV7-9 CASLTARTPDTQYF TGTGCCAGCCTAACAGCCCGGACGCCAGATACGCAGTATTTT
NA few TRBJ1-5 TRBV5-1 CASSPGTSSNQPQHF TGCGCCAGCAGCCCGGGGACAAGTAGCAATCAGCCCCAGCATTTT
TRBD2 NA TRBJ2-2 TRBV11-2 CASRAGTGGTGELFF TGTGCCAGCAGGGCCGGGACGGGGGGGACCGGGGAGCTGTTTTTT
NA many TRBJ2-3 TRBV7-2 CASSFVLDTDTQYF TGTGCCAGCAGCTTCGTCCTGGACACAGATACGCAGTATTTT
NA NA TRBJ2-5 TRBV12-3/TRBV12-4 CASSQTEGGETQYF TGTGCCAGCAGTCAGACAGAAGGAGGGGAGACCCAGTACTTT
NA NA TRBJ1-6 TRBV7-3 CASSLSGFEGSLHF TGTGCCAGCAGCTTAAGCGGTTTTGAGGGTTCCCTCCACTTT
NA few TRBJ2-7 TRBV20-1 CSARDIRDLYEQYF TGCAGTGCTAGAGATATCAGGGACCTTTACGAGCAGTACTTC
TRBD1 few TRBJ2-1 TRBV20-1 CSASTGGRLKDNEQFF TGCAGTGCGAGCACAGGGGGGCGCTTAAAGGACAATGAGCAGTTCTTC
TRBD1 NA TRBJ1-2 TRBV6-1 CATSKGAARFNYGYTF TGTGCCACCTCCAAGGGGGCAGCCCGCTTTAACTATGGCTACACCTTC
NA NA TRBJ2-7 TRBV6-6 CASSTSSAYEQYF TGTGCCAGCAGTACGAGTTCGGCCTACGAGCAGTACTTC